This T cell receptor (beta chain) was identified during a study of T-cell reconstitution after alpha-beta-depleted transplantation in children. Study-level findings and limits: After transplant, at about two months, alpha-beta T cells were reportedly derived from several hundred expanded graft clones. The high TCRbeta diversity at day 60 in some patients came from surviving recipient T cells and thymic progenitors. T-cell counts and diversity at one year following transplant were attributed mainly to newly produced T cells.

The authors prepared the TCRbeta library with unique molecular identifiers. TCRdb used MiXCR to reprocess the PCR reads, holding one entry per CDR3 protein. In the table there are a few hundred thousand distinct CDR3 sequences, around two fifths of which are singletons. V lost 1 base and J lost 6, with 13 bases in between. Germline V CDR1 and CDR2: SGHRS, YFSETQ. The length of the CDR3 is 14 residues. This clonotype was picked up a small number of times. The antigen remains unidentified. The J gene is TRBJ2-5, the V gene TRBV5-1; D not certain. Sequencing was performed on PBMCs, taken before TCRalphabeta/CD19-depleted stem cell transplant. The sequence was obtained from a girl under 10 years old with aplastic anemia, due to receive a stem cell transplant. CDR3 coding DNA: TGCGCCAGCAGCTTGTTTCTCCACCGGAAGACCCAGTACTTC. Its translation: CASSLFLHRKTQYF.